The 23 T cell receptor beta chains in this list originate from one sample, sequenced in a study of OX40 agonist ivuxolimab in advanced cancers. This table comes from immunoSEQ multiplex PCR, and its TCRdb copy is limited to in-frame clones, with some not included. The sample records about 40,000 clones, approximately 86% being singletons. The starting material was CD4+ or CD8+ T cells sorted from blood, obtained in a trial of the OX40 agonist ivuxolimab. The receptors come from an adult with an advanced solid tumor such as melanoma, head and neck, liver or kidney cancer.

The chain employs TRBV19 and TRBJ2-2; the D gene is possibly TRBD1 (5 bases). The V and J ends lost 7 bases and 2 bases respectively, with 20 bases between them. Germline assignment: CDR1 LNHDA and CDR2 SQIVND (reference sequence). The CDR3 covers 17 residues. This CDR3 is CASTPLVWTFNTGELFF. CDR3 sequence (DNA): TGTGCCAGTACTCCCCTTGTCTGGACATTTAACACCGGGGAGCTGTTTTTT.

A few counts support this clone. The chain carries TRBV7-8 and TRBJ2-3; tentatively, D is TRBD1 (6 bases). Between the trimmed V and J ends, which lost 5 bases and 0 bases, there was a span of 15 bases. Per the germline V gene, CDR1 is SGHVS and CDR2 is FQNEAQ. CDR3 length equals 16 residues. The CDR3 protein is CASSPGRGTSTDTQYF. In DNA form, the CDR3 reads TGTGCCAGCAGCCCCGGAAGGGGGACAAGCACAGATACGCAGTATTTT.

V is TRBV4-3 and J is TRBJ2-5; unclear D gene. Trimming left V 0 bases short and J 3 bases short, with 5 bases between. CDR3 length equals 13 residues. CDR1 and CDR2 (germline): LGHNA, YSLEER. CDR3 residues: CASSQDVEETQYF. As DNA, the CDR3 is TGCGCCAGCAGCCAAGACGTCGAAGAGACCCAGTACTTC.

As concerns this clone: This sample also contains other DNA sequences that code for the same CDR3. V is TRBV7-9 and J is TRBJ2-7; D uncertain. The V and J ends lost 1 base and 4 bases respectively, with 5 bases between them. CDR1 is SEHNR and CDR2 is FQNEAQ in the germline V gene (reference sequence). This CDR3 is built from 12 residues. This CDR3 is CASSLGSYEQYF. Here the CDR3 DNA reads TGTGCCAGCAGCTTAGGAAGTTACGAGCAGTACTTC.

With respect to this clone: One end of the junction is discordant with germline, which a read error may explain. The V call is TRBV27, the J call TRBJ2-2; TRBD2 matches 10 bases. The CDR3 runs 16 residues. Germline values: CDR1 MNHEY, CDR2 SMNVEV (reference sequence). The CDR3 sequence is CASSLSSGGNTGELFF. Written as DNA, the CDR3 is TGTGCCAGCAGTCTATCTAGCGGGGGGAACACCGGGGAGCTGTTTTTT.

The V gene is TRBV7-9, the J gene TRBJ2-4; no definite D call. V shed 3 bases and J shed 2 bases, with 11 bases lying between them. The length of the CDR3 is 15 residues. Per the germline V gene, CDR1 is SEHNR and CDR2 is FQNEAQ (reference sequence). The CDR3 DNA follows: TGTGCCAGCAGCTTGCAAGAGGAAACCAAAAACATTCAGTACTTC. It encodes CASSLQEETKNIQYF.

The genes are TRBV6-5 and TRBJ1-1; 8 nucleotides match TRBD1. J was trimmed by 5 bases and V by 2 bases; bases with no gene match: 7. The CDR3 has 15 residues. The germline CDR1 and CDR2 sequences are MNHEY and SVGAGI. The CDR3 region has the DNA TGTGCCAGCAGTTACACTGGACAGGGTGGGACTGAAGCTTTCTTT. Translated: CASSYTGQGGTEAFF.

CDR3 in DNA: TGTGCCAGAAGCTTCCGGGACAGAAGTGAGCAGTTCTTC. This gives the protein CARSFRDRSEQFF. The chain couples TRBV5-3 to TRBJ2-1; TRBD1 agrees at 7 bases. TRBV5-3 belongs to the ORF category, with a function that is uncertain. The CDR3 contains 13 residues. Trimming took 2 bases from V and 9 from J; bases not matched to a gene: 5.

The chain carries TRBV2 and TRBJ2-4, with D possibly TRBD2 on 6 matching bases. Trimming stripped 3 bases from V and 0 bases from J, with 9 bases between. This CDR3 has 15 residues. CDR1 is SNHLY and CDR2 is FYNNEI in the germline V gene. CDR3: CASSEGGLAKNIQYF. In DNA form, the CDR3 reads TGTGCCAGCAGTGAGGGGGGTCTAGCCAAAAACATTCAGTACTTC.

CDR3 protein: CASSTGAYNEQFF. DNA for the CDR3: TGTGCCAGCAGCACAGGTGCCTACAATGAGCAGTTCTTC. The chain recombines TRBV6-5 with TRBJ2-1; D perhaps matches TRBD1 (5 bases). The CDR3 has 13 residues. The ends were cut back, 6 bases at V and 2 bases at J, with 8 bases in the middle. Per the germline V gene, CDR1 is MNHEY and CDR2 is SVGAGI.

The chain recombines TRBV19 with TRBJ1-1; D is unresolved. This CDR3 comprises 16 residues. Deletions cut 4 bases from V and 0 bases from J, with 15 bases between. Germline values: CDR1 LNHDA, CDR2 SQIVND (reference sequence). The CDR3: CASSTYSYSMNTEAFF. CDR3 coding DNA: TGTGCCAGTAGTACCTACTCCTACAGCATGAACACTGAAGCTTTCTTT. The full variable domain, with the rest looked up from reference TRBV19 and TRBJ1-1, is DGGITQSPKYLFRKEGQNVTLSCEQNLNHDAMYWYRQDPGQGLRLIYYSQIVNDFQKGDIAEGYSVSREKKESFPLTVTSAQKNPTAFYLCASSTYSYSMNTEAFFGQGTRLTVV.

The chain couples TRBV28 to TRBJ1-1; TRBD1 matches at 9 bases. V lost 10 bases, J lost 11 bases, and 20 bases stayed unmatched. Germline lookup yields CDR1 MDHEN and CDR2 SYDVKM. This CDR3 is built from 15 residues. The CDR3 protein is CATHQTGGGYMGAFF. The CDR3 coding sequence is TGTGCCACCCACCAGACAGGGGGGGGTTATATGGGGGCTTTCTTT.

The chain combines TRBV5-6 with TRBJ1-2; D remains unclear. From germline, CDR1 is SGHDT and CDR2 YYEEEE. The V end lost 7 bases, the J end lost 6 bases, and 25 bases lay between the germline ends. This CDR3 region has 16 residues. The CDR3 nucleotides read TGTGCCAGCGAGCTTAACCCGGCCGGGATCGTGCATGGCTACACCTTC. Translated: CASELNPAGIVHGYTF.

Sample share makes this clone medium-sized. This sequence joins TRBV13 and TRBJ2-1; a possible D gene is TRBD2 (5 bases). V was trimmed by 4 bases and J by 9 bases, leaving 16 bases between them. Germline lookup yields CDR1 PRHDT and CDR2 FYEKMQ (reference sequence). The CDR3 consists of 14 residues. CDR3 loop: CASSSDKLVSEQFF. CDR3 DNA: TGTGCCAGCAGCTCTGACAAACTAGTATCTGAGCAGTTCTTC.

The J gene is TRBJ2-4, the V gene TRBV9, with D perhaps being TRBD1 or TRBD2 (5 bases each). Trimming cost V 4 bases and J 8 bases, with 16 bases left between them. Germline lookup yields CDR1 SGDLS and CDR2 YYNGEE. This CDR3 contains 14 residues. The CDR3 DNA follows: TGTGCCAGCAGCCCCGGGGCTAGTTCTGACATTCAGTACTTC. Its protein is CASSPGASSDIQYF.

In this sample, this clone turned up once. The chain is built from TRBV27 and TRBJ2-7; 7 bases fit TRBD1. Germline trimming cut 4 bases from V and 4 bases from J; bases unmatched to any gene: 4. Per the germline V gene, CDR1 is MNHEY and CDR2 is SMNVEV (reference sequence). CDR3 length: 13 amino acids. The CDR3 spells CASSSQGSYEQYF. CDR3 nucleotides: TGTGCCAGCAGTTCACAGGGGTCATACGAGCAGTACTTC.

The chain carries TRBV6-1 and TRBJ2-7; D is ambiguous. V lost 4 bases and J lost 2, with 3 bases in between. CDR1 is MNHNS, CDR2 SASEGT, per germline. The CDR3 has 11 residues. The CDR3 sequence is CASSVTYEQYV. CDR3 DNA sequence: TGTGCCAGCAGTGTGACCTACGAGCAGTACGTC.

Details on this clone: This may arise from a read error, as a much more abundant clone is one base away. The gene calls are TRBV6-4 and TRBJ1-6; possibly TRBD1 for D (5 bases). V lost 4 bases and J 2 bases, leaving 12 bases between the germline ends. Per germline, CDR1 MRHNA and CDR2 SNTAGT. CDR3 length equals 16 residues. The DNA of the CDR3 is TGTGCCAGCAGTGGCCGGCCAGGGCCCTATAATTCACCCCTCCACTTT. It is translated as CASSGRPGPYNSPLHF.

The genes are TRBV6-5 and TRBJ2-1; 9 bases are shared with TRBD2. The CDR3 contains 15 residues. Unmatched junction bases numbered 9, after V lost 8 bases and J lost 4 bases. Germline values: CDR1 MNHEY, CDR2 SVGAGI. The CDR3 DNA reads TGTGCCAGCGTCTTTGCTAGCGGGGAGTACAATGAGCAGTTCTTC. Translating gives CASVFASGEYNEQFF.

The gene calls are TRBV6-1 and TRBJ2-7; D remains unclear. V lost 6 bases and J lost 4, with 10 bases in between. The germline V gene encodes CDR1 MNHNS and CDR2 SASEGT. This CDR3 is 12 amino acids long. The CDR3 is CASSQLHYEQYV. The CDR3 region has the DNA TGTGCCAGCAGCCAGTTACATTACGAGCAGTACGTC.

The J gene is TRBJ2-1, the V gene TRBV27; 7 nucleotides agree with TRBD2. This CDR3 has 17 amino acids. V gave up 3 bases and J gave up 4 bases; unmatched junction bases: 12. Germline CDR1 reads MNHEY; CDR2 reads SMNVEV (reference sequence). The CDR3 nucleotides are TGTGCCAGCAGTTTGCTGGCGGGGGACCTGGGATACAATGAGCAGTTCTTC. Residues: CASSLLAGDLGYNEQFF.

The V gene is TRBV7-9, the J gene TRBJ2-5; D is undetermined. The CDR3 runs to 13 residues. Trimming pared 5 bases from V and 2 bases from J, leaving 9 bases between. Germline V CDR1 and CDR2: SEHNR, FQNEAQ (reference sequence). The chain's CDR3 is CASSPPSQETQYF. CDR3 DNA: TGTGCCAGCAGCCCTCCTTCACAAGAGACCCAGTACTTC.

The J gene is TRBJ1-2, the V gene TRBV19, with D maybe TRBD1 (6 bases). There are 14 residues in the CDR3. V lost 6 bases, J lost 4 bases, and 15 bases lay in between. Per germline, CDR1 LNHDA and CDR2 SQIVND (reference sequence). The CDR3 region has the DNA TGTGCCAGTAGCCTCCAGACAGGCGGCTATGGCTACACCTTC. It translates to CASSLQTGGYGYTF.